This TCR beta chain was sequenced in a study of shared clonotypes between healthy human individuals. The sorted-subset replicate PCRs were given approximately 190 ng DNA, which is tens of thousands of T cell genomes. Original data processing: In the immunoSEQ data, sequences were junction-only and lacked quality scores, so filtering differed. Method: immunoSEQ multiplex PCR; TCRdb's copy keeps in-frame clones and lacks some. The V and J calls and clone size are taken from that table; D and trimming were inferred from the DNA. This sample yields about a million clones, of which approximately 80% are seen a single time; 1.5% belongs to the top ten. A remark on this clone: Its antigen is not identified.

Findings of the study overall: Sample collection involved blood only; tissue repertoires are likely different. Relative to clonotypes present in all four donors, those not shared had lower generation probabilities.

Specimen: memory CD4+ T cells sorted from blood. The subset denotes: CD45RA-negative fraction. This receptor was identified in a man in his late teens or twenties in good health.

In nucleotides, the CDR3 is TGTGCCAGCAGCGTAAAACGGGAGACCCAGTACTTC. This sequence encodes CASSVKRETQYF. V gene TRBV7-2 combines with J gene TRBJ2-5; D gene ambiguous. This CDR3 comprises 12 residues. Germline V CDR1 and CDR2: SGHTA, FQGNSA. V shed 5 bases and J shed 5 bases, with 9 bases lying between them. The complete variable domain, with remaining parts taken from reference TRBV7-2 and TRBJ2-5, reads GAGVSQSPSNKVTEKGKDVELRCDPISGHTALYWYRQSLGQGLEFLIYFQGNSAPDKSGLPSDRFSAERTGGSVSTLTIQRTQQEDSAVYLCASSVKRETQYFGPGTRLLVL.